The next 14 T cell receptor beta chains were all read from a single sample in a study of T cell responses to AZD1222 COVID-19 vaccine. Profiling relied on immunoSEQ multiplex PCR, and the TCRdb table lists in-frame clones only, not all of them. The top ten hold about 3% of the sample, which has about 140,000 clones, about 89% seen once. The sample in question was peripheral blood, obtained on day 0 of AZD1222 vaccination. The receptors derive from an adult in good health.

The CDR3 DNA sequence: TGTGCCAGCAGCTTAGTTAACAGGGAAGGTCAGGGGCAGTATTTT. It encodes CASSLVNREGQGQYF. The chain joins TRBV11-2 to TRBJ2-3; D perhaps matches TRBD1 (6 bases). Trimming took off 1 base at V and 11 bases at J, with 19 bases between the two ends. The length of the CDR3 is 15 residues. Per the germline V gene, CDR1 is SGHAT and CDR2 is FQNNGV. Complete variable domain (other parts from reference TRBV11-2 and TRBJ2-3): EAGVAQSPRYKIIEKRQSVAFWCNPISGHATLYWYQQILGQGPKLLIQFQNNGVVDDSQLPKDRFSAERLKGVDSTLKIQPAKLEDSAVYLCASSLVNREGQGQYFGPGTRLTVL.

The genes are TRBV6-2 or TRBV6-3 and TRBJ2-7; 8 bases fit TRBD1. Germline trimming cut 6 bases from V and 6 bases from J; bases unmatched to any gene: 13. The germline gives CDR1 MNHEY, CDR2 SVGEGT. This CDR3 is built from 15 residues. The DNA of the CDR3 is TGTGCCAGCAGCCCCAGCCCGGACAGGGCTCTCGAGCAGTACTTC. This encodes CASSPSPDRALEQYF.

CDR3 nucleotide sequence: TGTGCCAGCAGCTCGATTACTAGCGATGGCGAGCAGTACTTC. It yields the protein CASSSITSDGEQYF. The J gene is TRBJ2-7, the V gene TRBV5-4; TRBD2 aligns across 7 bases. V lost 3 bases and J lost 6; bases outside the gene matches: 9. The germline V gene has CDR1 SGHNT and CDR2 YYREEE (reference sequence). CDR3 length equals 14 residues.

The chain links TRBV9 to TRBJ1-5; D unresolved. CDR1 SGDLS and CDR2 YYNGEE come from the germline V gene. V was trimmed by 0 bases and J by 9 bases, leaving 16 bases between them. This CDR3 has 15 residues. The CDR3 region is CASSVESGWGTPQHF. The CDR3 bases are TGTGCCAGCAGCGTAGAAAGCGGCTGGGGAACGCCCCAGCATTTT.

This sequence joins TRBV19 and TRBJ1-5; 12 nucleotides align to TRBD1. The CDR3 runs 18 residues. V trimming: 7 bases; J trimming: 0 bases; junction bases outside the gene matches: 10. Per germline, CDR1 LNHDA and CDR2 SQIVND (reference sequence). The CDR3 spells CASTPGTGGRDSNQPQHF. CDR3 DNA sequence: TGTGCCAGTACCCCTGGGACAGGGGGCAGGGATAGCAATCAGCCCCAGCATTTT. Full variable domain (remainder filled in from reference TRBV19 and TRBJ1-5): DGGITQSPKYLFRKEGQNVTLSCEQNLNHDAMYWYRQDPGQGLRLIYYSQIVNDFQKGDIAEGYSVSREKKESFPLTVTSAQKNPTAFYLCASTPGTGGRDSNQPQHFGDGTRLSIL.

V and J are TRBV14 and TRBJ1-6, with 7 bases matching TRBD1. V was clipped by 0 bases and J by 14 bases; unmatched bases: 4. CDR1 and CDR2 from the germline V gene are SGHDN and FVKESK. The CDR3 has 13 amino acids. CDR3 protein: CASSQELQGTLHF. In DNA, the CDR3 is TGTGCCAGCAGCCAAGAGTTACAGGGGACCCTCCACTTT.

This chain connects TRBV5-4 to TRBJ1-1; no clear D. This CDR3 comprises 15 residues. Trimming took off 1 base at V and 0 bases at J, with 10 bases between the two ends. CDR1 and CDR2 (germline): SGHNT, YYREEE (reference sequence). The CDR3 loop reads CASSLSLGMNTEAFF. The CDR3 nucleotides are TGTGCCAGCAGCTTGTCTTTGGGGATGAACACTGAAGCTTTCTTT.

The chain employs TRBV29-1 and TRBJ2-7, with a tentative D call TRBD1 (5 bases). Trimming removed 2 bases from V and 0 bases from J, with 8 bases in between. CDR1 and CDR2 (germline): SQVTM, ANQGSEA. The CDR3 has 13 amino acids. CDR3 DNA: TGCAGCGTTGAACGACAGAACTCCTACGAGCAGTACTTC. Translating it yields CSVERQNSYEQYF.

V and J are TRBV27 and TRBJ1-2; unclear D gene. V lost 0 bases to trimming and J lost 4 bases, with 18 bases between them. From germline, CDR1 is MNHEY and CDR2 SMNVEV (reference sequence). The CDR3 is made up of 17 amino acids. In DNA form, the CDR3 reads TGTGCCAGCAGTTTATCGAGAGGGTACAGCACAGTCTATGGCTACACCTTC. As protein: CASSLSRGYSTVYGYTF.

CDR3: CASSPQPRTGVSQPQHF. In nucleotides, the CDR3 is TGTGCCAGCAGCCCCCAGCCTCGGACGGGTGTGAGTCAGCCCCAGCATTTT. The chain couples TRBV11-3 to TRBJ1-5, with D uncertain. From germline, CDR1 is SGHNT and CDR2 YENEEA. Trimming took 5 bases from V and 6 from J, leaving 23 bases between them. This CDR3 comprises 17 residues.

V and J are TRBV18 and TRBJ1-5; unclear D gene. Germline assignment: CDR1 KGHSH and CDR2 LQKENI. Trimming took 3 bases from V and 3 from J, leaving 12 bases between them. This CDR3 has 15 amino acids. The CDR3 spells CASSPGNGDNQPQHF. DNA for the CDR3: TGTGCCAGCTCACCTGGGAACGGAGACAATCAGCCCCAGCATTTT.

As regards this clone: The sample carries other DNA sequences with the same CDR3. This rearrangement joins TRBV4-3 to TRBJ1-3; D uncertain. Germline lookup yields CDR1 LGHNA and CDR2 YSLEER. The CDR3 consists of 15 residues. The ends were cut back, 0 bases at V and 2 bases at J, with 8 bases in the middle. The CDR3 nucleotides read TGCGCCAGCAGCCAAGATAGGGTAGCTGGAAACACCATATATTTT. Protein sequence: CASSQDRVAGNTIYF.

V gene TRBV4-2 combines with J gene TRBJ2-2, with D possibly TRBD2 on 5 matching bases. Germline V gene data show CDR1 as LGHNA and CDR2 as YNFKEQ. This CDR3 is 15 amino acids long. The V end was cut by 3 bases, the J end by 4 bases, with 12 bases between. DNA of the CDR3: TGTGCCAGCAGCCAGGCTTGGGGAGCCACCGGGGAGCTGTTTTTT. It translates to CASSQAWGATGELFF.

The genes are TRBV7-9 and TRBJ2-1; 12 bases line up with TRBD2. The CDR3 length is 16 residues. The trim removed 5 bases at V and 3 bases at J, leaving 5 bases unmatched. The germline V gene encodes CDR1 SEHNR and CDR2 FQNEAQ (reference sequence). CDR3 sequence reads: CASSPLAGGDYNEQFF. In DNA, the CDR3 is TGTGCCAGCAGCCCCCTAGCGGGAGGGGACTACAATGAGCAGTTCTTC.